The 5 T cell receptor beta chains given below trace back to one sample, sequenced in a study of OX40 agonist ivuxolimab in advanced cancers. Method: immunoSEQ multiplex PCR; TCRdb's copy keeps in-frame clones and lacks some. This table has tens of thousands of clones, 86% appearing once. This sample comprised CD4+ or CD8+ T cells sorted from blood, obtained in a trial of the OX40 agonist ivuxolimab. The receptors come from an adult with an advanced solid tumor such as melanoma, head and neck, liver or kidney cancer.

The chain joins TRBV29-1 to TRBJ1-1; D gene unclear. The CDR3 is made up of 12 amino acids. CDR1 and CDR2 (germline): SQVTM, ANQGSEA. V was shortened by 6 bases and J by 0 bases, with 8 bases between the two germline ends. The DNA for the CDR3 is TGCAGCGTCCTCGTTCTGAACACTGAAGCTTTCTTT. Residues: CSVLVLNTEAFF.

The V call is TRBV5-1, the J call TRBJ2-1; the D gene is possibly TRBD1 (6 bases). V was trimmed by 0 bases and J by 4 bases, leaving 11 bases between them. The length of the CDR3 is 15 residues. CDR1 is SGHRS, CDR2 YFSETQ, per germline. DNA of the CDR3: TGCGCCAGCAGCTTGGAAGGACAGCTTTACAATGAGCAGTTCTTC. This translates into CASSLEGQLYNEQFF.

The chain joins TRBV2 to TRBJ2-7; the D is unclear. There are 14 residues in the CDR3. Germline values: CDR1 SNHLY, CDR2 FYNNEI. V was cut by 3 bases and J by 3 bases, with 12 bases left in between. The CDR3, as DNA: TGTGCCAGCAGTGATTTGAAAGGCTTCTACGAGCAGTACTTC. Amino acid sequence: CASSDLKGFYEQYF.

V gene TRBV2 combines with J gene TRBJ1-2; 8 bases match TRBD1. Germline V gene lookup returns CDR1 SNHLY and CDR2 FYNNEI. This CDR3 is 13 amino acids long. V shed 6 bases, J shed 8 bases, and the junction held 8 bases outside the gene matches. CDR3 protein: CASSGQGAKGYTF. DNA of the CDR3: TGTGCCAGCAGCGGTCAGGGGGCGAAGGGCTACACCTTC.

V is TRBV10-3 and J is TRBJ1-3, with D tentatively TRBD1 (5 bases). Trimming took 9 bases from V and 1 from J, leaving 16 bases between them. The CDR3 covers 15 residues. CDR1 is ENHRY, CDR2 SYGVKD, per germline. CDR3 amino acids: CAMTEGRNSGNTIYF. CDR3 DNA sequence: TGTGCCATGACGGAGGGACGAAATTCTGGAAACACCATATATTTT.